This T cell receptor (beta chain) came from a study of cytomegalovirus exposure and HLA in healthy donors. Findings and limits, study-wide: Cytomegalovirus association was listed for about 150 TCR beta chains. When presence/absence was analysed, sequencing depth was taken to be roughly uniform across donors.

The PCR employed 60 Vbeta primers together with 13 Jbeta primers. Clones were sequenced by immunoSEQ multiplex PCR, and TCRdb holds only the in-frame ones, with some missing. Of approximately 220,000 clones listed, roughly 79% were seen once; the top ten hold under 2%. CDR1 and CDR2 from the germline V gene are MDHEN and SYDVKM. Trimming removed 1 base from V and 3 bases from J, with 7 bases in between. The CDR3 has 13 residues. As regards this clone: Its target is unknown.

Sample: PBMCs. The genes are TRBV28 and TRBJ2-7; perhaps TRBD2 as D (5 bases). The source of this sequence is a man younger than 30 in good health and CMV-seronegative. The CDR3 protein is CASSLSEGYEQYF. The CDR3, as DNA: TGTGCCAGCAGTTTATCCGAGGGCTACGAGCAGTACTTC.